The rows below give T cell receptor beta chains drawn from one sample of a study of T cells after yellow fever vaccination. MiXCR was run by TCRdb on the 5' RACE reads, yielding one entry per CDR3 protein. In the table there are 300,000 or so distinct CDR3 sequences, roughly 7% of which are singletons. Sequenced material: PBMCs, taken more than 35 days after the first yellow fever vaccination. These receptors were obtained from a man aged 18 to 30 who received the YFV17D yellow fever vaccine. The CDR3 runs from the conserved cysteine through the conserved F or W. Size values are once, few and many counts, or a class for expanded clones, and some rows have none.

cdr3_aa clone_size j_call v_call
CASYTGKRGGYTF - TRBJ1-2 TRBV6-6
CASSSEGLTDTQYF - TRBJ2-3 TRBV5-4
CASSSATSSSTIIYNEQFF - TRBJ2-1 TRBV5-1
CASSLRPTYMSTDTQYF - TRBJ2-3 TRBV5-8
CASSLQDTNYGYTF - TRBJ1-2 TRBV5-6
CASSYGTGHNQPQHF - TRBJ1-5 TRBV7-2
CASSPPAVGTASNEQFF - TRBJ2-1 TRBV5-1
CAIRGTDNQPQHF many TRBJ1-5 TRBV10-3
CASSQFSIGSPLHF - TRBJ1-6 TRBV4-3
CASSPRDLGGTQYF - TRBJ2-3 TRBV12-3/TRBV12-4
CATSDASGGAGDTQYF few TRBJ2-3 TRBV24-1
CASSQPTRGNYGYTF once TRBJ1-2 TRBV4-1
CAGRLGTNTGELFF - TRBJ2-2 TRBV11-2
CASSLWTGPNTEAFF - TRBJ1-1 TRBV6-1
CASSFSRTKNTGELFF few TRBJ2-2 TRBV5-5
CASSLGAGQDNYGYTF few TRBJ1-2 TRBV7-9
CATSRVGSVQETQYF - TRBJ2-5 TRBV15
CASSEDGAGELFF few TRBJ2-2 TRBV2
CASSFSHRYYEQYF - TRBJ2-7 TRBV5-1